The rows below give T cell receptor beta chains drawn from one sample of a study of T cells in Graves' hyperthyroidism and ophthalmopathy. TCRdb recomputed calls from the multiplex PCR reads with MiXCR, one row per CDR3 protein. This table holds approximately 300,000 distinct CDR3 sequences, 16% found once. What was sequenced was blood. These receptor sequences come from a man in his thirties or forties with Graves' hyperthyroidism. The CDR3 runs from the conserved cysteine through the conserved F or W. Each record gives: clone size, V gene, J gene, D gene, CDR3 protein, CDR3 DNA. D genes are given only for firm matches. Some rows mark clone size as missing; the rest say once, few, many or name a class of expanded clone.

>many|TRBV13|TRBJ2-5|TRBD1
CASSPGGTGYPSETQYF
TGTGCCAGCAGCCCAGGCGGGACAGGTTACCCCTCTGAGACCCAGTACTTC
>.|TRBV9|TRBJ1-1|.
CASGGEGGTAEAFF
TGTGCCAGCGGCGGAGAGGGCGGGACCGCTGAAGCTTTCTTT
>.|TRBV20-1|TRBJ2-2|TRBD2
CSARASGTNTGELFF
TGCAGTGCTAGAGCTAGCGGGACGAACACCGGGGAGCTGTTTTTT
>few|TRBV7-7|TRBJ2-2|TRBD2
CASSLGAGSNTGELFF
TGTGCTAGCAGCCTGGGAGCGGGGAGTAACACCGGGGAGCTGTTTTTT
>many|TRBV12-3/TRBV12-4|TRBJ2-1|TRBD1
CASSRGTGLGNEQFF
TGTGCCAGCAGCCGAGGGACAGGGTTGGGTAATGAGCAGTTCTTC
>.|TRBV5-1|TRBJ1-3|TRBD1
CASSLGTDDGNTIYF
TGCGCCAGCAGCCTCGGGACAGACGATGGAAACACCATATATTTT
>many|TRBV20-1|TRBJ1-5|.
CSVPVRGGYGLSQPQHF
TGCAGTGTTCCCGTGAGGGGAGGGTATGGATTAAGTCAGCCCCAGCATTTT
>many|TRBV11-2|TRBJ2-1|.
CASSLSGVGYNEQFF
TGTGCCAGCAGCTTATCTGGGGTAGGGTACAATGAGCAGTTCTTC
>many|TRBV18|TRBJ1-4|.
CASSPLAQREKLFF
TGTGCCAGCTCACCACTGGCCCAACGGGAAAAACTGTTTTTT
>many|TRBV20-1|TRBJ2-1|.
CSAVVTLGGVGNEQFF
TGCAGTGCCGTCGTGACTCTAGGTGGGGTGGGCAATGAGCAGTTCTTC
>many|TRBV24-1|TRBJ2-5|.
CATSDTTTGETQYF
TGTGCCACCAGTGATACTACCACGGGGGAGACCCAGTACTTC
>many|TRBV7-3|TRBJ2-3|TRBD2
CASSLSGNRPDTQYF
TGTGCCAGCAGCCTCAGCGGGAATCGGCCAGATACGCAGTATTTT
>many|TRBV5-1|TRBJ2-2|.
CASGGGGGELFF
TGCGCCAGCGGAGGCGGAGGCGGGGAGCTGTTTTTT
>.|TRBV19|TRBJ2-3|.
CASSIRDSGKDTQYF
TGTGCCAGTAGTATCCGGGACAGCGGGAAAGATACGCAGTATTTT